This TCR beta chain stems from a study of blood T cell repertoires in COVID-19. Turning to the study itself: Sources were T cells, B-cell-depleted T cells, or PBMCs; the material itself was cDNA or gDNA.

Per the study methods: It was from reference gene primer amplification that nucleated cell counts were estimated. Measured with immunoSEQ multiplex PCR; TCRdb has only the in-frame clones, and not every one. From that table come the V and J calls and clone size; the DNA was used to work out D and trimming. The sample lists approximately 140,000 clones; roughly 80% were seen once. The sequencing input was peripheral blood. The receptor's source is a man aged 45-65 years with acute or convalescent COVID-19.

As DNA, the CDR3 is TGTGCCAGCAGTTATGGCCGGAACACTGAAGCTTTCTTT. Its protein is CASSYGRNTEAFF. The gene calls are TRBV6-1 and TRBJ1-1; D remains ambiguous. With 5 bases removed from V and 1 base from J, the gap between germline ends came to 8 bases. This CDR3 spans 13 amino acids. Germline loops: CDR1 MNHNS, CDR2 SASEGT.